One and the same sample provided the 10 T cell receptor beta chains below, sequenced in a study. TCRdb processed the RT-PCR reads anew with MiXCR; each CDR3 protein has one entry. The top ten clones hold 3.6% of a sample with more than 600,000 distinct CDR3 sequences, around 14% of them seen once. The sample comprised memory CD4+ T cells from blood. These TCRs come from a female donor in good health, serving as a healthy control.

Worth noting for this clonotype: Its ends do not fully match the called genes, so a read error is possible. The chain uses TRBV30 and TRBJ1-5; 9 nucleotides line up with TRBD1. CDR3 size: 15 residues. CDR1 GTSNPN and CDR2 SVGIG come from the germline V gene (reference sequence). The CDR3 loop is CAWSPGQGSHQPQHF. Here the CDR3 DNA reads TGTGCCTGGAGTCCGGGACAGGGTAGCCATCAGCCCCAGCATTTT.

Ten or more counts support this clonotype. V and J are TRBV7-2 and TRBJ1-4, with D tentatively TRBD1 (6 bases). Germline lookup yields CDR1 SGHTA and CDR2 FQGNSA. V was shortened by 5 bases and J by 7 bases, with 17 bases between the two germline ends. This CDR3 has 15 amino acids. The CDR3 loop reads CASSPDRLGSEKLFF. For the CDR3, the DNA is TGTGCCAGCAGCCCCGACAGGTTAGGGTCTGAAAAACTGTTTTTT.

The chain carries TRBV19 and TRBJ2-5; 8 bases fit TRBD1. CDR1 and CDR2 from the germline V gene are LNHDA and SQIVND (reference sequence). CDR3 length: 15 amino acids. The V gene end was trimmed by 7 bases and the J gene end by 4 bases; junction bases not matched to a gene: 11. CDR3 amino acids: CASTRGQGVRETQYF. The CDR3 nucleotides are TGTGCCAGTACCCGCGGACAGGGCGTGAGAGAGACCCAGTACTTC. The full variable domain, with the rest looked up from reference TRBV19 and TRBJ2-5, is DGGITQSPKYLFRKEGQNVTLSCEQNLNHDAMYWYRQDPGQGLRLIYYSQIVNDFQKGDIAEGYSVSREKKESFPLTVTSAQKNPTAFYLCASTRGQGVRETQYFGPGTRLLVL.

This clonotype was counted between two and nine times. The V gene is TRBV4-3, the J gene TRBJ1-5; D perhaps matches TRBD1 (6 bases). The V and J ends lost 2 bases and 0 bases respectively, with 14 bases between them. Per the germline V gene, CDR1 is LGHNA and CDR2 is YSLEER. The CDR3 sequence is 17 residues long. CDR3 sequence reads: CASSQSAGQYSNQPQHF. CDR3 DNA sequence: TGCGCCAGCAGCCAATCGGCGGGACAATATAGCAATCAGCCCCAGCATTTT.

This clonotype was counted a single time. The chain is built from TRBV18 and TRBJ2-1; 10 positions agree with TRBD2. V gave up 3 bases and J gave up 6 bases; unmatched junction bases: 5. Germline assignment: CDR1 KGHSH and CDR2 LQKENI. This CDR3 region has 15 residues. CDR3 in amino acids: CASSPLAGAFNEQFF. CDR3 in DNA: TGTGCCAGCTCACCCCTAGCGGGAGCTTTCAATGAGCAGTTCTTC.

This clonotype came up many times. The gene calls are TRBV10-3 and TRBJ2-1, with D unresolved. Trimming shortened V by 4 bases and J by 0 bases, and 7 bases separated the two germline ends. The germline V gene has CDR1 ENHRY and CDR2 SYGVKD. The CDR3 contains 14 residues. The CDR3 sequence is CAISGVDSYNEQFF. The DNA for the CDR3 is TGTGCCATCAGTGGGGTAGACTCCTACAATGAGCAGTTCTTC.

At least ten counts were recorded for this clonotype. The chain couples TRBV12-3 or TRBV12-4 to TRBJ2-1; D remains ambiguous. The CDR3 is 16 amino acids. V gave up 2 bases and J gave up 5 bases, with 16 bases separating them. CDR3 region: CASSLRSHSTDNEQFF. The CDR3 nucleotides read TGTGCCAGCAGTTTAAGATCTCACTCCACCGACAATGAGCAGTTCTTC.

Only a few counts were recorded for this clonotype. The chain combines TRBV7-2 with TRBJ2-2, with a weak D call TRBD1 (7 bases). This CDR3 has 16 amino acids. CDR1 and CDR2 from the germline V gene are SGHTA and FQGNSA. Trimming stripped 5 bases from V and 1 base from J, with 14 bases between. CDR3 loop: CASSRRGTVNTGELFF. The CDR3 DNA is TGTGCCAGCAGCCGTCGGGGGACAGTGAACACCGGGGAGCTGTTTTTT.

This chain connects TRBV4-3 to TRBJ2-3, with a weak D call TRBD2 (6 bases). The CDR3 runs 16 residues. Germline V gives CDR1 LGHNA, CDR2 YSLEER. The V end was cut by 4 bases, the J end by 9 bases, with 23 bases between. In DNA form, the CDR3 reads TGCGCCAGCAGCCCGGACTACGGGGCGCGGGGAGAAACGCAGTATTTT. Translation: CASSPDYGARGETQYF.

This clonotype was detected ten times or more. Here the CDR3 DNA reads TGTGCCTGGAATTCAGGGGAAGAGACCCAGTACTTC. This translates into CAWNSGEETQYF. The V call is TRBV30, the J call TRBJ2-5, with D possibly being TRBD1 (6 bases). The germline V gene encodes CDR1 GTSNPN and CDR2 SVGIG (reference sequence). CDR3 length equals 12 residues. The V gene lost 4 bases and the J gene lost 3 bases, with 9 bases spanning the gap.